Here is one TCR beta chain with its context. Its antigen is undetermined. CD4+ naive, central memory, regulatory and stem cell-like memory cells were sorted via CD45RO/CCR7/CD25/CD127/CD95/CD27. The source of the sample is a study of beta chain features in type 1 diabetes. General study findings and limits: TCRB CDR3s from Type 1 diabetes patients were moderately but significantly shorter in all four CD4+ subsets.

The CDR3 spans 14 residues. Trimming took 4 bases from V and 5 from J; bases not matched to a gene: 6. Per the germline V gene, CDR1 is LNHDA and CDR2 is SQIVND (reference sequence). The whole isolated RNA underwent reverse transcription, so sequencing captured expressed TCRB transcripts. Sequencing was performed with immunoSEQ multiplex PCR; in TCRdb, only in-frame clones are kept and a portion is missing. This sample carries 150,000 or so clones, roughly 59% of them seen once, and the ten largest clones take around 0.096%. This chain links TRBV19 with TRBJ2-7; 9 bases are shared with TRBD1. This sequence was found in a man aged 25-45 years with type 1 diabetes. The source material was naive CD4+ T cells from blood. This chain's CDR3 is CASSTQGAANEQYF. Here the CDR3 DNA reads TGTGCCAGTAGTACACAGGGGGCGGCCAACGAGCAGTACTTC. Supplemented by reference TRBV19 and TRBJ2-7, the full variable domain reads DGGITQSPKYLFRKEGQNVTLSCEQNLNHDAMYWYRQDPGQGLRLIYYSQIVNDFQKGDIAEGYSVSREKKESFPLTVTSAQKNPTAFYLCASSTQGAANEQYFGPGTRLTVT.